The 10 T cell receptor beta chains in this list originate from one sample, sequenced in a study of cytomegalovirus exposure and HLA in healthy donors. Assay: immunoSEQ multiplex PCR; the TCRdb copy retains only in-frame clones and omits some. This sample has tens of thousands of clones; 90% to 97% occur once, and the top ten carry roughly 1.6%. The sample comprised PBMCs. The receptors were gathered from a man younger than 30 in good health and CMV-seropositive.

This chain joins TRBV27 and TRBJ2-1; 10 nucleotides line up with TRBD2. V gave up 3 bases and J gave up 7 bases; unmatched junction bases: 6. Germline V CDR1 and CDR2: MNHEY, SMNVEV (reference sequence). The CDR3 covers 15 residues. CDR3 bases: TGTGCCAGCAGTTTGACTAGCGGGCCGAGTAATGAGCAGTTCTTC. Its translation: CASSLTSGPSNEQFF.

This chain links TRBV6-6 with TRBJ1-3; 7 bases are shared with TRBD1. CDR3 size: 16 residues. Looked up from germline, CDR1 is MNHNY and CDR2 is SVGAGI (reference sequence). The trim removed 7 bases at V and 0 bases at J, leaving 9 bases unmatched. CDR3 nucleotide sequence: TGTGCCAGCACCGATTCGGACAGGATCTCTGGAAACACCATATATTTT. It is translated as CASTDSDRISGNTIYF.

The rearrangement joins TRBV19 to TRBJ2-3; 10 bases line up with TRBD2. There are 17 residues in the CDR3. Germline loops: CDR1 LNHDA, CDR2 SQIVND (reference sequence). Trimming cost V 3 bases and J 6 bases; bases outside gene matches: 12. CDR3 residues: CASSILRQREGPDTQYF. DNA of the CDR3: TGTGCCAGTAGTATCCTCCGTCAGCGGGAGGGCCCGGATACGCAGTATTTT.

The J gene is TRBJ1-4, the V gene TRBV7-9, with TRBD1 matching 7 bases. Germline CDR1 and CDR2: SEHNR and FQNEAQ (reference sequence). The J segment lost 8 bases and the V segment lost 4 bases, leaving 7 bases of the junction unmatched. The CDR3 is made up of 14 amino acids. The CDR3 nucleotides are TGTGCCAGCAGCTCGACAGGGTCCGAGGAAAAACTGTTTTTT. Its protein product is CASSSTGSEEKLFF.

The chain joins TRBV27 to TRBJ1-2; 7 bases match TRBD1. This CDR3 contains 14 residues. Trimming at V came to 3 bases and at J to 2 bases, leaving 3 bases not matched to a gene. The germline V gene has CDR1 MNHEY and CDR2 SMNVEV (reference sequence). CDR3 in amino acids: CASSFRGTNYGYTF. The CDR3 coding sequence is TGTGCCAGCAGTTTCAGGGGGACGAACTATGGCTACACCTTC.

This sequence joins TRBV7-9 and TRBJ2-7, with 8 bases fitting TRBD2. The V segment lost 2 bases and the J segment 3 bases; nucleotides outside the gene matches: 6. Germline CDR1 SEHNR, CDR2 FQNEAQ (reference sequence). CDR3 length: 15 amino acids. The CDR3 spells CASSLLGGRYYEQYF. The CDR3 nucleotides read TGTGCCAGCAGCTTATTGGGCGGGAGGTACTACGAGCAGTACTTC.

The chain carries TRBV27 and TRBJ2-2; weak D call: TRBD1 (6 bases). Per the germline V gene, CDR1 is MNHEY and CDR2 is SMNVEV (reference sequence). V was trimmed by 5 bases and J by 7 bases, leaving 17 bases between them. The CDR3 contains 15 residues. The CDR3 loop is CASSKGAGVRGELFF. CDR3 bases: TGTGCCAGCAGTAAGGGCGCAGGGGTCCGCGGGGAGCTGTTTTTT.

A single count supports this clone. The V and J genes are TRBV27 and TRBJ2-4, with a weak D call TRBD1 (6 bases). The CDR3 is 16 amino acids. Per germline, CDR1 MNHEY and CDR2 SMNVEV (reference sequence). V gave up 6 bases and J gave up 2 bases, with 17 bases separating them. The CDR3 DNA sequence: TGTGCCAGCAGGGCTCGACAGGAAGTTTCCAAAAACATTCAGTACTTC. Encoded protein: CASRARQEVSKNIQYF.

The chain recombines TRBV6-5 with TRBJ2-7; 10 bases align to TRBD2. The CDR3 length is 16 residues. The trim removed 0 bases at V and 4 bases at J, leaving 6 bases unmatched. Germline lookup yields CDR1 MNHEY and CDR2 SVGAGI. The CDR3 sequence: CASSYSVLAGLYEQYF. The CDR3 bases are TGTGCCAGCAGTTACTCGGTACTAGCGGGATTATACGAGCAGTACTTC.

The J gene is TRBJ2-3, the V gene TRBV27; 11 bases fit TRBD1. Trimming removed 5 bases from V and 4 bases from J; junction bases left unmatched: 2. Germline CDR1 and CDR2: MNHEY and SMNVEV (reference sequence). The CDR3 consists of 14 residues. This CDR3 is CASSPGQGADTQYF. The CDR3 coding sequence is TGTGCCAGCAGTCCGGGACAGGGGGCAGATACGCAGTATTTT.